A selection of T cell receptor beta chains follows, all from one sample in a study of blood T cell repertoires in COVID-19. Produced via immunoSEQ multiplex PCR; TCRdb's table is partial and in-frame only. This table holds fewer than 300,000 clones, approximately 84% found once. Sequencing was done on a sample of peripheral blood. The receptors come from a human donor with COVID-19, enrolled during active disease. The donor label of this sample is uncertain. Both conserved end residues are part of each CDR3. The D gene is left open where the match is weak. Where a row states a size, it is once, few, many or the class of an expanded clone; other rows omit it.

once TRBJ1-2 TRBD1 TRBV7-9 CASSPTTNRGLVYGYTF TGTGCCAGCAGCCCCACCACCAACAGGGGGTTGGTCTATGGCTACACCTTC
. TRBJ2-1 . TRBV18 CASSPPSTGEQFF TGTGCCAGCTCACCACCATCCACCGGGGAGCAGTTCTTC
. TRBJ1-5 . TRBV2 CASRDPGDWGNQPQHF TGTGCCAGCAGGGACCCGGGGGACTGGGGCAATCAGCCCCAGCATTTT
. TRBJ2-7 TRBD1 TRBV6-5 CASSPDRGGTYEQYF TGTGCCAGCAGCCCAGACAGGGGTGGAACCTACGAGCAGTACTTC
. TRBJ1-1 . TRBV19 CASSIESRVGFWNTEAFF TGTGCCAGTAGTATAGAATCCAGGGTGGGGTTCTGGAACACTGAAGCTTTCTTT
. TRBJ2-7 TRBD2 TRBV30 CAWSPLAGGIYEQYF TGTGCCTGGAGTCCCCTAGCGGGAGGCATCTACGAGCAGTACTTC
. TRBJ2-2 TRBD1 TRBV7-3 CASSFRAGQGTTGELFF TGTGCCAGCAGCTTTAGGGCTGGACAGGGGACCACCGGGGAGCTGTTTTTT
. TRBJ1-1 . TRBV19 CASSLQGTGTEAFF TGTGCCAGTAGCTTACAGGGAACGGGCACTGAAGCTTTCTTT
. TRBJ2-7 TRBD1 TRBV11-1 CASSLRGRPYEQYF TGTGCCAGCAGCTTAAGGGGGCGCCCCTACGAGCAGTACTTC
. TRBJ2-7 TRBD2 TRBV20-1 CSASIDQREVYEQYF TGCAGTGCTAGTATCGATCAGCGGGAGGTCTACGAGCAGTACTTC
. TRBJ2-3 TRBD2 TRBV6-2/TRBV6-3 CASSLGMTSAPDTQYF TGTGCCAGCAGTTTGGGCATGACTAGCGCCCCGGATACGCAGTATTTT
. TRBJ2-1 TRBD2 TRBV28 CASSLGLLAGGPKDEQFF TGTGCCAGCAGTTTGGGCCTCTTAGCGGGAGGGCCCAAGGATGAGCAGTTCTTC
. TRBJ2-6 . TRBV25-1 CASSPRARSGANVLTF TGTGCCAGCAGTCCTCGTGCGCGCTCTGGGGCCAACGTCCTGACTTTC
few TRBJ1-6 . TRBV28 CASFRAPQGNSPLHF TGTGCCAGCTTCAGGGCGCCCCAAGGGAATTCACCCCTCCACTTT
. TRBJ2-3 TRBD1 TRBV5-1 CASSVDRDTTDTQYF TGCGCCAGCAGTGTTGACAGGGACACCACAGATACGCAGTATTTT
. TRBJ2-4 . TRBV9 CASSDQKNIQYF TGTGCCAGCAGCGACCAGAAAAACATTCAGTACTTC
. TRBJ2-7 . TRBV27 CASWGQGRSYEQYF TGTGCCAGCTGGGGCCAGGGCCGCTCCTACGAGCAGTACTTC
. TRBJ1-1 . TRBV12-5 CASGAGNRNTEAFF TGTGCTAGTGGCGCAGGGAACAGGAACACTGAAGCTTTCTTT
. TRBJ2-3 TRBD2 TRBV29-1 CSVRLASSTDTQYF TGCAGCGTTCGACTAGCGAGTAGCACAGATACGCAGTATTTT
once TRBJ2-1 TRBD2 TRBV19 CASSILLAGGRDEQFF TGTGCCAGTAGTATCTTACTAGCGGGGGGGAGGGATGAGCAGTTCTTC
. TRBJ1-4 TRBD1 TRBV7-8 CASSPDRGEKLFF TGTGCCAGCAGCCCGGACAGGGGTGAAAAACTGTTTTTT
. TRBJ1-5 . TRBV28 CASSSLSGDQPQHF TGTGCCAGCAGTTCATTGTCGGGTGATCAGCCCCAGCATTTT
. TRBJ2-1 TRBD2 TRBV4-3 CASSQERLAGGRGDEQFF TGCGCCAGCAGCCAAGAGAGACTAGCGGGGGGTAGAGGTGATGAGCAGTTCTTC
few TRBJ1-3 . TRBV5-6 CASSLGAAGNTIYF TGTGCCAGCAGCTTGGGGGCAGCTGGAAACACCATATATTTT
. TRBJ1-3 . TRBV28 CASSFQGSPGNTIYF TGTGCCAGCAGTTTTCAGGGTTCGCCTGGAAACACCATATATTTT
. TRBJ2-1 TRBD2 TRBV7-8 CASSQSWGLEYNEQFF TGTGCCAGCAGTCAATCCTGGGGACTAGAATACAATGAGCAGTTCTTC
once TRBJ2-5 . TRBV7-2 CASSLATSPPSGTQYF TGTGCCAGCAGCTTGGCTACTAGCCCTCCGTCCGGGACCCAGTACTTC
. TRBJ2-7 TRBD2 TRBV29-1 CSAGLADSYEQYF TGCAGCGCTGGACTAGCGGACTCCTACGAGCAGTACTTC
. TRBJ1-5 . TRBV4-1 CASSQGAETNQPQHF TGCGCCAGCAGCCAAGGAGCGGAGACCAATCAGCCCCAGCATTTT
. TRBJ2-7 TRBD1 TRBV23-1 CASSRRTGPYEQYF TGCGCCAGCAGTCGCCGGACAGGGCCTTACGAGCAGTACTTC
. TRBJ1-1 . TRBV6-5 CASSRTTGPAEAFF TGTGCCAGCAGTCGCACTACAGGGCCCGCTGAAGCTTTCTTT
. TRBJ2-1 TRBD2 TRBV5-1 CASSLRTSGSYEQFF TGCGCCAGCAGCTTAAGGACTAGCGGGAGTTATGAGCAGTTCTTC
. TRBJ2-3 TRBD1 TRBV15 CATSRGGQGATDTQYF TGTGCCACCAGCAGAGGGGGACAGGGGGCCACAGATACGCAGTATTTT
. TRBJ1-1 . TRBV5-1 CASSPPTANTEAFF TGCGCCAGCAGCCCCCCCACAGCGAACACTGAAGCTTTCTTT
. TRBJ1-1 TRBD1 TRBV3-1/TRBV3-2 CASSQGQGKAFF TGTGCCAGCAGCCAGGGACAGGGTAAAGCTTTCTTT
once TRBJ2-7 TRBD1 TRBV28 CATRGLSSYEQYF TGTGCCACCAGGGGGCTCTCCTCCTACGAGCAGTACTTC
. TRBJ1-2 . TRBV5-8 CASSLRGSYGYTF TGTGCCAGCAGCTTACGGGGAAGCTATGGCTACACCTTC
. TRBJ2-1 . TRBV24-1 CATSLGASVGNEQFF TGTGCCACCAGTCTTGGGGCCTCCGTGGGAAATGAGCAGTTCTTC
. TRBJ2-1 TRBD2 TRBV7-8 CASSLGLAGGGSYNEQFF TGTGCCAGCAGCTTGGGACTAGCGGGAGGGGGTTCCTACAATGAGCAGTTCTTC
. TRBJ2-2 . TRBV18 CASSPRGNGELFF TGTGCCAGCTCACCACGAGGAAACGGGGAGCTGTTTTTT
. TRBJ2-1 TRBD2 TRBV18 CASSPTAGGTYNEQFF TGTGCCAGCTCACCAACGGCGGGAGGCACCTACAATGAGCAGTTCTTC
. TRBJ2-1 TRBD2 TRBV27 CASSIGLAVYYNEQFF TGTGCCAGCAGTATCGGACTAGCCGTATACTACAATGAGCAGTTCTTC
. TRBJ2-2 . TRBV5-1 CASSLVSGGPGELFF TGCGCCAGCAGCTTGGTTTCAGGCGGGCCCGGGGAGCTGTTTTTT
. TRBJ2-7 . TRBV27 CASSSLGVGRRSSYEQYF TGTGCCAGCAGTTCCCTGGGGGTTGGGAGGCGAAGCTCCTACGAGCAGTACTTC
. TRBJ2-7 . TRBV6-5 CASSTQGSYEQYF TGTGCCAGCAGCACACAGGGTTCCTACGAGCAGTACTTC
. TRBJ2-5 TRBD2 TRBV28 CASTQRLAGRTKTQYF TGTGCCAGCACCCAAAGACTAGCGGGAAGAACCAAGACCCAGTACTTC
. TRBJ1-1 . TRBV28 CASSPTTPHTEAFF TGTGCCAGCAGTCCAACGACACCTCACACTGAAGCTTTCTTT
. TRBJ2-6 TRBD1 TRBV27 CASSPYDRGSGANVLTF TGTGCCAGCAGTCCGTACGACAGGGGATCAGGGGCCAACGTCCTGACTTTC